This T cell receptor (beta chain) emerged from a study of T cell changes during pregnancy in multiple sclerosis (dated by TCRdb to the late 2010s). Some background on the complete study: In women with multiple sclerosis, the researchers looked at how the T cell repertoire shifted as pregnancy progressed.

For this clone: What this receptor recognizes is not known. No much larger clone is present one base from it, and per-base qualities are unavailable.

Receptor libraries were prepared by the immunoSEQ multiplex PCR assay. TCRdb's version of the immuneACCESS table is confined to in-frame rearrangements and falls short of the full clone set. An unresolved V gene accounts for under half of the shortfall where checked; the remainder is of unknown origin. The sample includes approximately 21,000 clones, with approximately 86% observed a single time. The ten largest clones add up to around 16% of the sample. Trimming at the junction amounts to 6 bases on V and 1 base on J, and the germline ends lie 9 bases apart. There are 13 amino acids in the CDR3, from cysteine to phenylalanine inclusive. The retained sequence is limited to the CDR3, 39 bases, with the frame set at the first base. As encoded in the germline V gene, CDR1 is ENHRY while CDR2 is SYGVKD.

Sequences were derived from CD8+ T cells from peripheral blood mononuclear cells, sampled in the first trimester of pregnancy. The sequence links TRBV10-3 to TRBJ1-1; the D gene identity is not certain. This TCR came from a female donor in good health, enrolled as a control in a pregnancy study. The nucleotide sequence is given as TGTGCCATCAGCGATACAGAGAACACTGAAGCTTTCTTT. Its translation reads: CAISDTENTEAFF.